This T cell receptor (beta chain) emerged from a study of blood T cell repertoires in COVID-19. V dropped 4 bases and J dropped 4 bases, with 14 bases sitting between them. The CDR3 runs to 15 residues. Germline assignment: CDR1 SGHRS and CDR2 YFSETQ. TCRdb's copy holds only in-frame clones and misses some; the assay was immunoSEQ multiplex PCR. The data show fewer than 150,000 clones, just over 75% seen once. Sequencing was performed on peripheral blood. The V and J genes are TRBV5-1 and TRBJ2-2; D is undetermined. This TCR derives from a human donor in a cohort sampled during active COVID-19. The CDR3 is CASSPRGASTGELFF. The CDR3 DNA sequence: TGCGCCAGCAGCCCGAGAGGAGCCTCCACCGGGGAGCTGTTTTTT.